This is a list of T cell receptor beta chains from one sample in a study of blood T cell repertoires in COVID-19. Sequencing used immunoSEQ multiplex PCR; TCRdb keeps in-frame clones, though not all of them. The sample includes 180,000 or so clones, about 91% of them seen just once. Sequencing input: PBMCs or T cells enriched from blood (not recorded which). These receptors all stem from a woman aged 40 to 50 with acute COVID-19. Each CDR3 is given with its conserved first and last residue. D genes are given only for firm matches. Clone size is given for some rows only: seen once, a few or many times, or a class if the clone is expanded.

>TRBJ1-3|TRBV9|once|TRBD1
CASNRGQGNTIYF
TGTGCCAGTAACAGGGGGCAAGGAAACACCATATATTTT
>TRBJ1-1|TRBV11-2|once|.
CASSLEGGVVMDTEAFF
TGTGCCAGCAGCTTAGAGGGGGGGGTGGTTATGGACACTGAAGCTTTCTTT
>TRBJ2-7|TRBV19|few|.
CASSSQGSYEQYF
TGTGCCAGTAGTTCCCAGGGGAGCTACGAGCAGTACTTC
>TRBJ1-3|TRBV20-1|.|TRBD1
CSASRQGFGNTIYF
TGCAGTGCTAGTCGACAGGGGTTTGGAAACACCATATATTTT
>TRBJ2-3|TRBV7-2|.|TRBD2
CASSARGTSVSSTDTQYF
TGTGCCAGCAGCGCCCGCGGGACTAGCGTATCTAGCACAGATACGCAGTATTTT
>TRBJ1-6|TRBV9|.|.
CASSPSGQTNSPLHF
TGTGCCAGCAGCCCTTCGGGACAAACTAATTCACCCCTCCACTTT
>TRBJ1-4|TRBV28|.|.
CASSTRDTAHWGEKLFF
TGTGCCAGCAGCACCCGGGACACCGCTCACTGGGGCGAAAAACTGTTTTTT
>TRBJ2-3|TRBV28|.|.
CASSLTKDTQYF
TGTGCCAGCAGTTTGACTAAAGATACGCAGTATTTT
>TRBJ1-2|TRBV14|.|TRBD1
CASSSGQGIFGYTF
TGTGCCAGCAGTTCGGGACAGGGGATTTTTGGCTACACCTTC
>TRBJ2-5|TRBV29-1|.|TRBD1
CSVGVGQGAGETQYF
TGCAGCGTCGGCGTCGGACAGGGGGCTGGGGAGACCCAGTACTTC
>TRBJ2-3|TRBV2|.|TRBD1
CASSDGTGGGIGADTQYF
TGTGCCAGCAGCGATGGGACAGGGGGCGGAATAGGGGCAGATACGCAGTATTTT
>TRBJ2-3|TRBV10-3|few|TRBD1
CAISPYWRTGNTDTQYF
TGTGCCATCAGTCCATACTGGAGGACAGGGAACACAGATACGCAGTATTTT
>TRBJ2-1|TRBV14|.|.
CASSPEAGFAEQFF
TGTGCCAGCAGCCCCGAGGCAGGGTTTGCTGAGCAGTTCTTC